These 18 T cell receptor beta chains were sequenced from one sample in a study of shared clonotypes between healthy human individuals. This table comes from immunoSEQ multiplex PCR, and its TCRdb copy is limited to in-frame clones, with some not included. The top ten hold roughly 1.2% of the sample, which has about 1.5 million clones, 95% to 97% seen once. Input material: naive CD4+ T cells sorted from blood. Sample subset: CD45RA+ positively selected. The receptors here all came from a young man in good health.

The gene calls are TRBV12-5 and TRBJ2-2; maybe TRBD2 (6 bases). Germline CDR1 is LGHNT and CDR2 is FRNRAP. The V end lost 3 bases, the J end lost 3 bases, and 14 bases lay between the germline ends. CDR3 size: 16 residues. The CDR3 loop reads CASGFMAGRYTGELFF. In nucleotides, the CDR3 is TGTGCTAGTGGTTTCATGGCGGGAAGGTACACCGGGGAGCTGTTTTTT.

This clone came up once. The chain carries TRBV5-1 and TRBJ2-1, with TRBD2 matching 9 bases. This CDR3 has 15 residues. The germline V gene encodes CDR1 SGHRS and CDR2 YFSETQ. V lost 6 bases and J lost 5; bases outside the gene matches: 9. CDR3 residues: CASMEDSGRNNEQFF. The CDR3 region has the DNA TGCGCCAGCATGGAGGATAGCGGGAGAAACAATGAGCAGTTCTTC.

This chain uses TRBV29-1 with TRBJ2-1; perhaps TRBD1 as D (5 bases). CDR3 length equals 10 residues. Looked up from germline, CDR1 is SQVTM and CDR2 is ANQGSEA. The CDR3 spells CGAIYNEQFF. The CDR3 nucleotides read TGCGGGGCCATTTACAATGAGCAGTTCTTC.

This chain links TRBV5-4 with TRBJ2-5; tentative D call: TRBD1 (6 bases). V was cut by 2 bases and J by 9 bases, with 17 bases left in between. The CDR3 sequence is 14 residues long. Germline CDR1 reads SGHNT; CDR2 reads YYREEE (reference sequence). The CDR3 region is CASSLPGTPHAQYF. CDR3 coding DNA: TGTGCCAGCAGCTTACCCGGGACACCCCACGCCCAGTACTTC.

This chain uses TRBV10-1 with TRBJ2-1; D might be TRBD1 or TRBD2, each matching 5 bases. V dropped 4 bases and J dropped 6 bases, with 13 bases sitting between them. The CDR3 runs to 14 residues. Germline V gene sequence: CDR1 WNHNN, CDR2 SYGVQD (reference sequence). This chain's CDR3 is CASSVGGTVNEQFF. The CDR3 nucleotides read TGCGCCAGCAGTGTAGGTGGGACGGTCAATGAGCAGTTCTTC.

V gene TRBV6-1 combines with J gene TRBJ1-4, with no clear D. V lost 6 bases to trimming and J lost 8 bases, with 13 bases between them. Looked up from germline, CDR1 is MNHNS and CDR2 is SASEGT. The CDR3 contains 13 residues. The CDR3 sequence: CASSGLYFEKLFF. The CDR3 coding sequence is TGTGCCAGCAGCGGACTTTATTTCGAAAAACTGTTTTTT.

This rearrangement joins TRBV27 to TRBJ1-2; D may be TRBD1 (5 bases). There are 11 residues in the CDR3. V was pared by 6 bases and J by 4 bases, with 6 bases between. Germline loops: CDR1 MNHEY, CDR2 SMNVEV (reference sequence). The CDR3 nucleotides read TGTGCCAGCAGGACAGTCTATGGCTACACCTTC. Translated: CASRTVYGYTF.

The V call is TRBV5-4, the J call TRBJ2-1; D is unclear. Trimming took off 2 bases at V and 8 bases at J, with 5 bases between the two ends. This CDR3 comprises 11 residues. Germline V gene lookup returns CDR1 SGHNT and CDR2 YYREEE (reference sequence). The CDR3 coding sequence is TGTGCCAGCAGCTTTTGGGATGAGCAGTTCTTC. Residues: CASSFWDEQFF.

CDR3 nucleotides: TGTGCCAGCAGACCGGGACCCTCCTCTTACAATGAGCAGTTCTTC. Translating gives CASRPGPSSYNEQFF. The gene calls are TRBV2 and TRBJ2-1, with D perhaps TRBD1 or TRBD2 (5 bases each). Germline V gene data show CDR1 as SNHLY and CDR2 as FYNNEI. V dropped 6 bases and J dropped 4 bases, with 16 bases sitting between them. This CDR3 region has 15 residues.

The chain links TRBV7-2 to TRBJ2-7; 9 bases line up with TRBD1. This CDR3 has 14 residues. Germline-derived CDR1 and CDR2 are SGHTA and FQGNSA. V shed 5 bases and J 5 bases; nucleotides not matched to a gene: 7. CDR3 nucleotide sequence: TGTGCCAGCAGCCGGGGGGACAGGGTTCACGAGCAGTACTTC. Encoded protein: CASSRGDRVHEQYF.

The rearrangement joins TRBV2 to TRBJ2-3; 9 nucleotides line up with TRBD1. This CDR3 is built from 15 residues. The germline V gene has CDR1 SNHLY and CDR2 FYNNEI. The J segment lost 14 bases and the V segment lost 1 base, leaving 13 bases of the junction unmatched. The CDR3 DNA reads as TGTGCCAGCAGTGAAGAGGGGACAGGGACATCGGTGTCGTATTTT. Its protein product is CASSEEGTGTSVSYF.

V and J are TRBV6-1 and TRBJ1-1, with 9 nucleotides matching TRBD1. This CDR3 is 14 amino acids long. Trimming cost V 8 bases and J 1 base; bases outside gene matches: 5. The germline gives CDR1 MNHNS, CDR2 SASEGT. This CDR3 is CASYRGPTNTEAFF. In DNA, the CDR3 is TGTGCCAGCTACAGGGGGCCCACGAACACTGAAGCTTTCTTT.

The V gene is TRBV10-3, the J gene TRBJ1-2; D not certain. The CDR3 is 12 residues long. V dropped 3 bases and J dropped 4 bases, with 6 bases sitting between them. CDR1 is ENHRY and CDR2 is SYGVKD in the germline V gene. This CDR3 reads CAISERPYGYTF. CDR3 sequence (DNA): TGTGCCATCAGTGAACGGCCCTATGGCTACACCTTC.

The V gene is TRBV6-5, the J gene TRBJ1-2; 10 nucleotides align to TRBD1. The trim removed 6 bases at V and 6 bases at J, leaving 10 bases unmatched. Per germline, CDR1 MNHEY and CDR2 SVGAGI. The CDR3 totals 15 residues. The CDR3 DNA reads as TGTGCCAGCAGGCCTCCGGGACAGGGGTACCATGGCTACACCTTC. It codes for CASRPPGQGYHGYTF.

This chain uses TRBV7-2 with TRBJ2-3; D not resolved. Germline CDR1 SGHTA, CDR2 FQGNSA. There are 15 residues in the CDR3. V was trimmed by 4 bases and J by 1 base, leaving 12 bases between them. DNA for the CDR3: TGTGCCAGCAGCTATCGGGTAAGGGGCACAGATACGCAGTATTTT. Its protein product is CASSYRVRGTDTQYF. Full variable domain (remainder filled in from reference TRBV7-2 and TRBJ2-3): GAGVSQSPSNKVTEKGKDVELRCDPISGHTALYWYRQSLGQGLEFLIYFQGNSAPDKSGLPSDRFSAERTGGSVSTLTIQRTQQEDSAVYLCASSYRVRGTDTQYFGPGTRLTVL.

The CDR3 DNA reads TGTGCCAGTGTCCACAAGACAGGGGCCCAGGATACGCAGTATTTT. Translation gives CASVHKTGAQDTQYF. The V gene is TRBV19, the J gene TRBJ2-3; 8 positions agree with TRBD1. V shed 8 bases and J 6 bases; nucleotides not matched to a gene: 13. Germline CDR1 and CDR2: LNHDA and SQIVND (reference sequence). The CDR3 contains 15 residues.

The count of this clone is one. The junction does not match germline at one end; this may be a read error. The J gene is TRBJ1-2, the V gene TRBV6-1, with D possibly being TRBD1 (5 bases). This CDR3 contains 12 residues. Germline CDR1 MNHNS, CDR2 SASEGT. CDR3 sequence reads: CASSGGVYGCTF. The DNA of the CDR3 is TGTGCCAGCAGTGGAGGGGTCTATGGCTGCACCTTC.

This clone came up once. The chain links TRBV21-1 to TRBJ2-2; the table calls TRBD2, which could not be checked here. TRBV21-1 is a recognized pseudogene. The CDR3 totals 19 residues. The CDR3 coding sequence is TGTGCCAGCAGCAAAGCCGAGAGGTCGTGCGGGAGGCGAACCGGGGAGCTGTTTTTT. Translated: CASSKAERSCGRRTGELFF.